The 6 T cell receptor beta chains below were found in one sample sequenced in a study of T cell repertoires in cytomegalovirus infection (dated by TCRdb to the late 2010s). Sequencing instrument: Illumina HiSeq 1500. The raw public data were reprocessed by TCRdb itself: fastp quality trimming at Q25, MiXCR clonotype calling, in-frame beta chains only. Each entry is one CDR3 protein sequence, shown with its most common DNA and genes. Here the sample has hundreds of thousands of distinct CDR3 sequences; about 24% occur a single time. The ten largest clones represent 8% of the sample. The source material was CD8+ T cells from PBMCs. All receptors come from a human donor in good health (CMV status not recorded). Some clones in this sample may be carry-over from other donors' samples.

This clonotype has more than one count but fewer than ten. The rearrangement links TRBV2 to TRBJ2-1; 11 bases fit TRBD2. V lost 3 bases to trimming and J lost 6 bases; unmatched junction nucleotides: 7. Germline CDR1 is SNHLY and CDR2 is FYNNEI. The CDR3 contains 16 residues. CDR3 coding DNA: TGTGCCAGCAGTGATCTTAGCGGGGGGGCCTTCAATGAGCAGTTCTTC. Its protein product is CASSDLSGGAFNEQFF.

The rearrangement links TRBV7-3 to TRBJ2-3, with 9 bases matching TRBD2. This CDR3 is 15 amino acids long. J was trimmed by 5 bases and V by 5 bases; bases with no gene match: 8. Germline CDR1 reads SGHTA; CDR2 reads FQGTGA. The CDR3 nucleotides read TGTGCCAGCAGCAACGCGGGGGGGCGGGGAGATACGCAGTATTTT. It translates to CASSNAGGRGDTQYF.

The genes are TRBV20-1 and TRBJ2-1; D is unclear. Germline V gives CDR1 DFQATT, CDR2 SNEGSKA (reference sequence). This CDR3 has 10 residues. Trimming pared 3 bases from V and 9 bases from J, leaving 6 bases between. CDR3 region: CSASSPEQFF. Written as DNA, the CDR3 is TGCAGTGCTAGTTCCCCTGAGCAGTTCTTC.

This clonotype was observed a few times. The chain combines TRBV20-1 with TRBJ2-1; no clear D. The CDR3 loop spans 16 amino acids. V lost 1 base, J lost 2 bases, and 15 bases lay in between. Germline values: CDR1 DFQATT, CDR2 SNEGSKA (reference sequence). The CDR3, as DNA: TGCAGTGCTAGAGTAGATCCACATATGGCCTACAATGAGCAGTTCTTC. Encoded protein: CSARVDPHMAYNEQFF.

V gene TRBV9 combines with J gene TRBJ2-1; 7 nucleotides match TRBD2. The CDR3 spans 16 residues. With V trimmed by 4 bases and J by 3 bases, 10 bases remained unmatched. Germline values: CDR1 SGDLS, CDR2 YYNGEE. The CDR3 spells CASSPWAQRDYNEQFF. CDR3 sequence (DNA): TGTGCCAGCAGCCCATGGGCGCAGCGGGACTACAATGAGCAGTTCTTC.

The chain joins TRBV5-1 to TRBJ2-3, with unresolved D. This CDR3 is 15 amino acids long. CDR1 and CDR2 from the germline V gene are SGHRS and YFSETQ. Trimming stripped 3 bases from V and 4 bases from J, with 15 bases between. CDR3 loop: CASSSLAQVADTQYF. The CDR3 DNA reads TGCGCCAGCAGCTCCTTAGCCCAAGTGGCAGATACGCAGTATTTT.